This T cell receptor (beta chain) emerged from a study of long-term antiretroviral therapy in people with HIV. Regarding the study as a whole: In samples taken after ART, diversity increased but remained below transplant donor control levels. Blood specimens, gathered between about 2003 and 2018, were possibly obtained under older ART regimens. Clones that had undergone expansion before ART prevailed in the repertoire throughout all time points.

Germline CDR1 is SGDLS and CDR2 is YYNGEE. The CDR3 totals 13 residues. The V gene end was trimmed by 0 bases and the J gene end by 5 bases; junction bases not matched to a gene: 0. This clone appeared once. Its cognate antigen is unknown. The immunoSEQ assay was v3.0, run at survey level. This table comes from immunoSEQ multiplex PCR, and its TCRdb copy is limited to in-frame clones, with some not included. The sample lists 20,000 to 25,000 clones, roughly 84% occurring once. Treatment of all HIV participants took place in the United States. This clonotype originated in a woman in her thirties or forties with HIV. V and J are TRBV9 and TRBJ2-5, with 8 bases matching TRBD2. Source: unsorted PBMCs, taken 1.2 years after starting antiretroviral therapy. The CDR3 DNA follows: TGTGCCAGCAGCGTAGCTAGCGGGGAGACCCAGTACTTC. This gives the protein CASSVASGETQYF.